This record looks at one TCR beta chain sequence and its context. The antigen this receptor binds is unknown. Base qualities were left out, and no much larger clone turns up one base away. These data come from a study of yellow fever vaccine responses in identical twins listed by TCRdb under 2018. Turning to the overall study: In the study, vaccine-responding T cell clones were precisely tracked in identical twins.

General study outcomes and caveats: According to the authors, the vaccine-induced T cell response in identical twins seemed to be partly convergent and partly specific to each individual.

Its CDR3 holds 14 amino acids, cysteine through phenylalanine. The entry retains the CDR3 DNA only, 42 bases that are in frame from base 1. CDR1 and CDR2 were assigned from the germline V gene (reference sequence) as SGHAT and FQDESV. V lost 0 bases and J lost 3 bases; the stretch between them is 6 bases long. Libraries were made using RT-PCR. The data were produced on an Illumina HiSeq 2500. In TCRdb, the public reads were trimmed at Q25 with fastp and aligned with MiXCR, with productive beta chains retained. Rows with a matching CDR3 protein are joined into one entry that keeps the most common DNA and genes. Recorded for this sample are 3,000 to 4,500 distinct CDR3 sequences; almost 90% of them occurred a single time. The top ten constitute roughly 1.8% of the sample.

This chain is built from TRBV11-1 and TRBJ2-1; the D segment cannot be called with confidence. The TCR originated in a young woman who received the yellow fever vaccine. Donor details come from another sample of the same person, matched by shared clones. This material consisted of T cells from blood (PBMCs), unsorted or a sorted subset (not recorded which), taken before or after yellow fever vaccination (not recorded which). CDR3 sequence: CASSLAGNYNEQFF. The DNA reads as follows: TGTGCCAGCAGCTTAGCAGGAAACTACAATGAGCAGTTCTTC.